These T cell receptor beta chains were read from a single sample in a study of T-cell memory formation after mild COVID-19. TCRdb used MiXCR to reprocess the 5' RACE reads, holding one entry per CDR3 protein. The table records more than 250,000 distinct CDR3 sequences, 16% of them present only once. Sequenced material: PBMCs or a T cell subset sorted from them (not recorded which). Receptors were obtained from a man aged 18 to 29 who had mild COVID-19 (a few samples of this study predate the infection). Cell type and time point are not known. Both conserved end residues are part of each CDR3. D genes are given only for firm matches. Some rows have no size entry. The others give once, few or many, or a class for an expanded clone.

size	V	D	J	CDR3	DNA
few	TRBV10-3	NA	TRBJ2-6	CAITASGANVLTF	TGTGCCATAACAGCCTCTGGGGCCAACGTCCTGACTTTC
many	TRBV7-2	TRBD2	TRBJ2-1	CASSLPSSGGTSYNEQFF	TGTGCCAGCAGCTTACCTAGCAGCGGGGGGACCTCCTACAATGAGCAGTTCTTC
NA	TRBV6-6	NA	TRBJ1-4	CAVRNQNEKLFF	TGTGCCGTAAGGAACCAAAATGAAAAACTGTTTTTT
few	TRBV6-5	TRBD1	TRBJ2-2	CASSYLGQGTNTGELFF	TGTGCCAGCAGTTACCTTGGACAGGGTACGAACACCGGGGAGCTGTTTTTT
few	TRBV7-3	NA	TRBJ2-3	CASSLTVGVTDTQYF	TGTGCCAGCAGCTTAACAGTCGGGGTCACAGATACGCAGTATTTT
few	TRBV5-6	NA	TRBJ1-2	CASSLPPNYGYTF	TGTGCCAGCAGCTTACCTCCCAACTATGGCTACACCTTC
NA	TRBV4-1	TRBD1	TRBJ2-3	CASSQGGTGGVADTQYF	TGCGCCAGCAGCCAAGGGGGTACAGGGGGCGTCGCAGATACGCAGTATTTT
NA	TRBV7-9	NA	TRBJ2-1	CASSLFGQTTNEQFF	TGTGCCAGCAGCTTATTTGGACAGACCACTAATGAGCAGTTCTTC
few	TRBV7-9	TRBD1	TRBJ2-7	CASSLGPPDRPYEQYF	TGTGCCAGCAGCTTAGGACCCCCGGACAGGCCCTACGAGCAGTACTTC
few	TRBV15	NA	TRBJ1-6	CATSRAVRNNSPLHF	TGTGCCACCAGCAGAGCTGTACGGAATAATTCACCCCTCCACTTT
few	TRBV5-1	NA	TRBJ1-1	CASSLVFGAITEAFF	TGCGCCAGCAGCTTGGTGTTCGGGGCAATAACTGAAGCTTTCTTT
few	TRBV25-1	NA	TRBJ2-1	CASSPGLHNEQFF	TGTGCCAGCAGTCCGGGACTCCACAATGAGCAGTTCTTC
NA	TRBV4-2	NA	TRBJ2-1	CASSPEGSNEQFF	TGTGCCAGCAGCCCCGAGGGGAGTAATGAGCAGTTCTTC
NA	TRBV19	TRBD1	TRBJ1-2	CASTWTGGYGYTF	TGTGCCAGTACCTGGACAGGGGGCTATGGCTACACCTTC
many	TRBV5-4	TRBD1	TRBJ1-4	CASSRQGATEKLFF	TGTGCCAGCAGCAGACAGGGGGCGACTGAAAAACTGTTTTTT
NA	TRBV20-1	NA	TRBJ1-1	CSARDLRRAPQTEAFF	TGCAGTGCTAGAGATCTTCGCCGGGCACCGCAGACTGAAGCTTTCTTT
many	TRBV4-3	TRBD1	TRBJ1-4	CASSQEGGREKLFF	TGCGCCAGCAGCCAAGAAGGGGGCCGGGAAAAACTGTTTTTT
few	TRBV15	NA	TRBJ2-4	CATSRDQRLLGAIQYF	TGTGCCACCAGCAGAGATCAGCGGCTCCTCGGGGCCATTCAGTACTTC
few	TRBV6-4	NA	TRBJ2-3	CASSDRGDTDTQYF	TGTGCCAGCAGTGACCGGGGCGACACAGATACGCAGTATTTT
few	TRBV19	NA	TRBJ1-2	CASSMGINYGYTF	TGTGCCAGTAGTATGGGGATCAACTATGGCTACACCTTC
many	TRBV5-1	TRBD1	TRBJ1-5	CASSPTGNGQPQHF	TGCGCCAGCAGCCCGACAGGGAACGGGCAGCCCCAGCATTTT
NA	TRBV12-3/TRBV12-4	NA	TRBJ2-6	CASSSNSGANVLTF	TGTGCCAGCAGTTCGAACTCTGGGGCCAACGTCCTGACTTTC
NA	TRBV7-9	NA	TRBJ2-7	CASSLDPRPEQYF	TGTGCCAGCAGCTTAGACCCTCGGCCCGAGCAGTACTTC
NA	TRBV7-2	NA	TRBJ1-4	CASSSRQVGERRLFF	TGTGCCAGCAGTTCCCGACAAGTGGGCGAGCGAAGACTGTTTTTT
NA	TRBV7-9	NA	TRBJ1-2	CASSLSGVGTSGGYTF	TGTGCCAGCAGCTTATCGGGAGTGGGTACATCGGGAGGCTACACCTTC
NA	TRBV11-1	TRBD2	TRBJ2-1	CASSLVWPSGALSNEQFF	TGTGCCAGCAGCTTAGTTTGGCCTAGCGGGGCCCTAAGCAATGAGCAGTTCTTC
few	TRBV9	NA	TRBJ1-4	CASSQKVQSEKLFF	TGTGCCAGCAGCCAGAAGGTCCAGTCGGAAAAACTGTTTTTT
few	TRBV7-2	NA	TRBJ1-3	CASTQGRQITGNTIYF	TGTGCCAGCACCCAAGGTCGACAGATTACTGGAAACACCATATATTTT
NA	TRBV6-5	NA	TRBJ1-2	CASRAQAGGYGYTF	TGTGCCAGCAGAGCCCAGGCAGGTGGCTATGGCTACACCTTC
NA	TRBV12-3/TRBV12-4	NA	TRBJ2-7	CASQDGRSYEQYF	TGTGCCAGCCAGGACGGGAGATCCTACGAGCAGTACTTC
NA	TRBV19	TRBD1	TRBJ2-6	CASSWDSATGANVLTF	TGTGCCAGTAGTTGGGACAGCGCGACTGGGGCCAACGTCCTGACTTTC
NA	TRBV11-1	TRBD1	TRBJ1-2	CASSFTDRPYGYTF	TGTGCCAGCAGCTTCACGGACAGGCCTTATGGCTACACCTTC
few	TRBV5-1	TRBD1	TRBJ2-1	CASSLYRDRAFDEQFF	TGCGCCAGCAGCTTGTACCGGGACAGGGCCTTTGATGAGCAGTTCTTC
NA	TRBV6-6	NA	TRBJ2-7	CASSYGTPYEQYF	TGTGCCAGCAGTTACGGCACCCCTTACGAGCAGTACTTC
once	TRBV2	NA	TRBJ1-1	CASSDGDRSEAFF	TGTGCCAGCAGTGATGGGGATCGGTCTGAAGCTTTCTTT
NA	TRBV28	TRBD1	TRBJ1-4	CASSRQGGNEKLFF	TGTGCCAGCAGTCGACAGGGGGGTAATGAAAAACTGTTTTTT
few	TRBV24-1	NA	TRBJ1-1	CATSDLPDPEAFF	TGTGCCACCAGTGATTTGCCGGACCCTGAAGCTTTCTTT
once	TRBV7-2	TRBD2	TRBJ2-7	CASSVTSGSYEQYF	TGTGCCAGCAGCGTCACTAGCGGCTCCTACGAGCAGTACTTC
NA	TRBV18	NA	TRBJ1-2	CASSPVASNYGYTF	TGTGCCAGCTCGCCGGTCGCCAGTAACTATGGCTACACCTTC
NA	TRBV3-1	TRBD2	TRBJ2-5	CASSQFTSEGETQYF	TGTGCCAGCAGCCAGTTTACTAGCGAGGGGGAGACCCAGTACTTC
NA	TRBV5-1	NA	TRBJ2-7	CASSLAFDEQYF	TGCGCCAGCAGCTTGGCCTTCGACGAGCAGTACTTC
NA	TRBV29-1	NA	TRBJ2-5	CSVESWPRETQYF	TGCAGCGTTGAATCATGGCCCCGGGAGACCCAGTACTTC
NA	TRBV20-1	NA	TRBJ1-5	CSARDPGQEPQHF	TGCAGTGCTAGAGATCCTGGCCAGGAGCCCCAGCATTTT
many	TRBV30	NA	TRBJ1-1	CAWKQILAMNTEAFF	TGTGCCTGGAAACAGATCCTAGCTATGAACACTGAAGCTTTCTTT
NA	TRBV28	NA	TRBJ1-1	CASSLGMGGVEAFF	TGTGCCAGCAGTTTAGGGATGGGAGGGGTTGAAGCTTTCTTT
NA	TRBV5-1	TRBD1	TRBJ1-5	CASSYGQDSNQPQHF	TGCGCCAGCAGCTACGGACAGGATAGCAATCAGCCCCAGCATTTT
few	TRBV12-3/TRBV12-4	NA	TRBJ1-5	CASSWGRRRRDQPQHF	TGTGCCAGCAGTTGGGGCAGGAGACGCCGGGATCAGCCCCAGCATTTT
few	TRBV12-3/TRBV12-4	NA	TRBJ1-6	CASSLDLAGPSSYNSPLHF	TGTGCCAGCAGTTTAGACTTGGCTGGTCCGAGCTCCTATAATTCACCCCTCCACTTT
few	TRBV6-2/TRBV6-3	NA	TRBJ1-2	CASSLRAGSGYTF	TGTGCCAGCAGTCTGAGAGCGGGGAGTGGCTACACCTTC
few	TRBV7-8	NA	TRBJ2-1	CASSSPLSNGNEQFF	TGTGCCAGCAGCTCCCCCCTGAGTAATGGCAATGAGCAGTTCTTC
few	TRBV12-3/TRBV12-4	NA	TRBJ1-5	CASSSSGTNQPQHF	TGTGCCAGCAGTTCCTCAGGAACTAATCAGCCCCAGCATTTT
NA	TRBV4-1	NA	TRBJ1-5	CASSQVGPGQPQHF	TGCGCCAGCAGCCAAGTTGGTCCGGGTCAGCCCCAGCATTTT
few	TRBV19	NA	TRBJ1-1	CAAQGYTEAFF	TGTGCAGCACAGGGCTACACTGAAGCTTTCTTT
few	TRBV5-1	NA	TRBJ2-6	CASRDISGANVLTF	TGCGCCAGCAGGGACATATCTGGGGCCAACGTCCTGACTTTC
NA	TRBV4-3	TRBD1	TRBJ1-2	CASSQEDRVHTF	TGCGCCAGCAGCCAAGAAGACAGGGTCCACACCTTC
few	TRBV10-1	NA	TRBJ2-3	CASSGGGGEDTQYF	TGCGCCAGCAGTGGTGGAGGGGGGGAGGATACGCAGTATTTT
few	TRBV12-3/TRBV12-4	NA	TRBJ2-3	CASSPGRGNWHTDTQYF	TGTGCCAGCAGCCCGGGTCGGGGGAATTGGCACACAGATACGCAGTATTTT
few	TRBV7-9	TRBD2	TRBJ2-5	CASTTSVGQETQYF	TGTGCCAGCACGACTAGCGTCGGCCAAGAGACCCAGTACTTC
medium-sized	TRBV14	NA	TRBJ2-7	CASSQLGYYEQYF	TGTGCCAGCAGCCAACTAGGTTACTACGAGCAGTACTTC
NA	TRBV2	NA	TRBJ2-4	CASRGSAENIQYF	TGTGCCAGCAGGGGTAGCGCCGAAAACATTCAGTACTTC